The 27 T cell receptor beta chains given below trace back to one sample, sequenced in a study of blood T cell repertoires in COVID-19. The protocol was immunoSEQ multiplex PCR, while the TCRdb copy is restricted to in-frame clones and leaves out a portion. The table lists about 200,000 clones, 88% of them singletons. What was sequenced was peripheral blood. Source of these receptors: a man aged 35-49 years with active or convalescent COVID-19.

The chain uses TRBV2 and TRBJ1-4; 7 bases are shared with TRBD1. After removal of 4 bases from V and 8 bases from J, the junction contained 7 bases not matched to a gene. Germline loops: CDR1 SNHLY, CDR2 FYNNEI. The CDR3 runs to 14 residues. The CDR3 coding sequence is TGTGCCAGCAGTGGTCGACAGGGAGGCGAAAAACTGTTTTTT. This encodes CASSGRQGGEKLFF.

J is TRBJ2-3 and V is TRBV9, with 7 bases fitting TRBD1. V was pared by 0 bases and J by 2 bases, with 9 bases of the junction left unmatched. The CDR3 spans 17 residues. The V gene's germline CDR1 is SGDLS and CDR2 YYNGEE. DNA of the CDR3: TGTGCCAGCAGCGTAGGCGTTTGGGACAGACACACAGATACGCAGTATTTT. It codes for CASSVGVWDRHTDTQYF.

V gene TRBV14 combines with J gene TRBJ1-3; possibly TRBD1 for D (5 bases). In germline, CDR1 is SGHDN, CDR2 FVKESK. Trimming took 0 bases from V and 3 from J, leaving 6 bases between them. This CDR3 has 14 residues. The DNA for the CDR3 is TGTGCCAGCAGCCAAGACAGGGATGGAAACACCATATATTTT. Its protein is CASSQDRDGNTIYF. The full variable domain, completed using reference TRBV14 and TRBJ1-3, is EAGVTQFPSHSVIEKGQTVTLRCDPISGHDNLYWYRRVMGKEIKFLLHFVKESKQDESGMPNNRFLAERTGGTYSTLKVQPAELEDSGVYFCASSQDRDGNTIYFGEGSWLTVV.

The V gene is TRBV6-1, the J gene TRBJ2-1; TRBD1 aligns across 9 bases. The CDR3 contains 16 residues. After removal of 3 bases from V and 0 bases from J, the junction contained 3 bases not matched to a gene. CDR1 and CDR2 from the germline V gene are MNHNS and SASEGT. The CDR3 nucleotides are TGTGCCAGCAGTGACACGGGACAGGGCTCCTACAATGAGCAGTTCTTC. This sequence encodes CASSDTGQGSYNEQFF.

The CDR3 bases are TGCGCCAGCAGCTTGTATGGGCAGGCTAACTATGGCTACACCTTC. Its protein is CASSLYGQANYGYTF. V gene TRBV5-1 combines with J gene TRBJ1-2, with D uncertain. In germline, CDR1 is SGHRS, CDR2 YFSETQ. The length of the CDR3 is 15 residues. V shed 1 base and J shed 0 bases, with 10 bases lying between them.

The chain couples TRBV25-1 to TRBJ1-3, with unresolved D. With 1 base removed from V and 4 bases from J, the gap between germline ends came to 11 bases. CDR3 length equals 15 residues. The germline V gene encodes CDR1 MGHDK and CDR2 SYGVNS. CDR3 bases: TGTGCCAGCAGTGAATCCGCGGGAGTCGGAAACACCATATATTTT. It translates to CASSESAGVGNTIYF. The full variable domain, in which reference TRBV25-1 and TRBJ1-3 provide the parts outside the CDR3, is EADIYQTPRYLVIGTGKKITLECSQTMGHDKMYWYQQDPGMELHLIHYSYGVNSTEKGDLSSESTVSRIRTEHFPLTLESARPSHTSQYLCASSESAGVGNTIYFGEGSWLTVV.

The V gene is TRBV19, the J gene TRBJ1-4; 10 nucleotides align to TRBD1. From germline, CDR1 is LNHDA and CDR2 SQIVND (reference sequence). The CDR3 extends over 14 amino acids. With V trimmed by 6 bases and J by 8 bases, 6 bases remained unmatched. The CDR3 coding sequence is TGTGCCAGTAGCAGACAGGGGGCAAGAGAAAAACTGTTTTTT. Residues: CASSRQGAREKLFF.

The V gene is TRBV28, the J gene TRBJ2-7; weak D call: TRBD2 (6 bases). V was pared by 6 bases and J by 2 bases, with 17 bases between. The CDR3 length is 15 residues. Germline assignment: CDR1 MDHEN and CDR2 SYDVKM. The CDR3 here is CASREGSRVPYEQYF. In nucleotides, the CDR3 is TGTGCCAGCAGGGAGGGGTCTAGGGTTCCCTACGAGCAGTACTTC.

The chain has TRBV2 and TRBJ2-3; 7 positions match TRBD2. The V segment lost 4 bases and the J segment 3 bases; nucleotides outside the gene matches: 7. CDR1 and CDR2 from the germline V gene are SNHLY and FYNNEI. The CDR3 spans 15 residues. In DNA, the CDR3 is TGTGCCAGCAGTGTAGGAGCGGGAAAAACAGATACGCAGTATTTT. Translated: CASSVGAGKTDTQYF.

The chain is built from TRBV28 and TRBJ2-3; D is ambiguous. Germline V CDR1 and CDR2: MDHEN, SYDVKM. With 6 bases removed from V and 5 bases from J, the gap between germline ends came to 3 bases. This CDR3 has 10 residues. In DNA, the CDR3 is TGTGCCAGCAGCGGAGATACGCAGTATTTT. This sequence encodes CASSGDTQYF.

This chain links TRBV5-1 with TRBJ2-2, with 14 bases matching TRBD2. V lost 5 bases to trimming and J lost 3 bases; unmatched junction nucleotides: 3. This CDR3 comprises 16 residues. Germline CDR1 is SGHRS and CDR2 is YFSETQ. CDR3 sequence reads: CASRMGLAGDTGELFF. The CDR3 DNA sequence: TGCGCCAGCAGGATGGGACTAGCGGGAGACACCGGGGAGCTGTTTTTT. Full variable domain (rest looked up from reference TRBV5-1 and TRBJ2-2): KAGVTQTPRYLIKTRGQQVTLSCSPISGHRSVSWYQQTPGQGLQFLFEYFSETQRNKGNFPGRFSGRQFSNSRSEMNVSTLELGDSALYLCASRMGLAGDTGELFFGEGSRLTVL.

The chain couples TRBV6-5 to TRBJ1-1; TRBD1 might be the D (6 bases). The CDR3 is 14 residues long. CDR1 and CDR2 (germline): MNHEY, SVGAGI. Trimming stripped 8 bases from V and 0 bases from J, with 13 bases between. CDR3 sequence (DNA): TGTGCCAGCGGTACAGGGAACATGAACACTGAAGCTTTCTTT. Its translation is CASGTGNMNTEAFF.

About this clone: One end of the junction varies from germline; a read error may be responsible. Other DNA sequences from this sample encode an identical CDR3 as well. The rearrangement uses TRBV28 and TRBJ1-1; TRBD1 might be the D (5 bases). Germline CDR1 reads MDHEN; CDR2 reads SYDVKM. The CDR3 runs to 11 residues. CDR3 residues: CASSSDTEAFF. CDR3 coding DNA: TGTGCCAGCAGCTCGGACACAGAAGCTTTCTTT.

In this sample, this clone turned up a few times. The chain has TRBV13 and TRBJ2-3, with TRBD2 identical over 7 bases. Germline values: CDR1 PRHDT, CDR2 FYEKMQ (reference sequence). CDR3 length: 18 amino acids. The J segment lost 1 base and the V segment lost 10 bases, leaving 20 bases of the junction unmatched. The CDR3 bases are TGTGCCACGGGGCGGCTAGCGGATCTTAATCAAGGCACAGATACGCAGTATTTT. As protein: CATGRLADLNQGTDTQYF. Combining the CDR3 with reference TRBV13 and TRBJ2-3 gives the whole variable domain AAGVIQSPRHLIKEKRETATLKCYPIPRHDTVYWYQQGPGQDPQFLISFYEKMQSDKGSIPDRFSAQQFSDYHSELNMSSLELGDSALYFCATGRLADLNQGTDTQYFGPGTRLTVL.

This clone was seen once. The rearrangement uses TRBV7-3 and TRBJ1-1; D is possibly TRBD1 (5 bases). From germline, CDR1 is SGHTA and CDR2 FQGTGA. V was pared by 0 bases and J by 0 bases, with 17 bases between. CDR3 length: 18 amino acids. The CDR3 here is CASSLTPRLQAMNTEAFF. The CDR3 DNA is TGTGCCAGCAGCTTAACACCAAGATTACAGGCAATGAACACTGAAGCTTTCTTT.

Here the CDR3 DNA reads TGTGCCAGCAGCACCACCGGGACAGGGGGCTGGCAGCCCCAGCATTTT. This encodes CASSTTGTGGWQPQHF. The chain recombines TRBV7-2 with TRBJ1-5, with 12 bases matching TRBD1. Germline CDR1 and CDR2: SGHTA and FQGNSA. Losses at the gene ends were 5 bases for V and 7 bases for J; bases not matched to a gene: 9. This CDR3 comprises 16 residues.

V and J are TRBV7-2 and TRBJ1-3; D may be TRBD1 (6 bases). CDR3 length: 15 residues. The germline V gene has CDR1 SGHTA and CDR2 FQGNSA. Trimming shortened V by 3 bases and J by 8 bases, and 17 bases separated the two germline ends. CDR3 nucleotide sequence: TGTGCCAGCAGCTTGTTACAGGGTGGTTTAGACACCATATATTTT. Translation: CASSLLQGGLDTIYF.

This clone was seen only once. DNA for the CDR3: TGTGCCATCAGTGAGCCGGGACTAGCTACCTACGAGCAGTACTTC. Its translation is CAISEPGLATYEQYF. The chain employs TRBV10-3 and TRBJ2-7, with 9 bases that match TRBD2. The J segment lost 2 bases and the V segment lost 2 bases, leaving 4 bases of the junction unmatched. This CDR3 spans 15 amino acids. CDR1 ENHRY and CDR2 SYGVKD come from the germline V gene.

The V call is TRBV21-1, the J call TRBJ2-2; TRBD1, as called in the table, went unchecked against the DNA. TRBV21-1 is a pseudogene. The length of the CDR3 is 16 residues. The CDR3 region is CASSKGEGGETGELFF. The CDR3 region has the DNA TGTGCCAGCAGCAAAGGGGAAGGGGGCGAAACCGGGGAGCTGTTTTTT.

This chain's CDR3 is CASSFGGQGGEKLFF. In nucleotides, the CDR3 is TGTGCCAGCAGTTTTGGTGGACAGGGAGGTGAAAAACTGTTTTTT. This chain links TRBV6-1 with TRBJ1-4, with 8 bases lining up with TRBD1. The CDR3 contains 15 residues. Germline lookup yields CDR1 MNHNS and CDR2 SASEGT. V lost 5 bases and J lost 7; bases outside the gene matches: 9.

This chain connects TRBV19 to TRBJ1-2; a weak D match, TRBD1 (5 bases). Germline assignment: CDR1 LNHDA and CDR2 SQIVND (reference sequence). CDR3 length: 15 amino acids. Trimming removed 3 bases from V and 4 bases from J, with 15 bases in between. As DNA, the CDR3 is TGTGCCAGTAGTATGGGGCAGGGTGGTACCTATGGCTACACCTTC. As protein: CASSMGQGGTYGYTF.

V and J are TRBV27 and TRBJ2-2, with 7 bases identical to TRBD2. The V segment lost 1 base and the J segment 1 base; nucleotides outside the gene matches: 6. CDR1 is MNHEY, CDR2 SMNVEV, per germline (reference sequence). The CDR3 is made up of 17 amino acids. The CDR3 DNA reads TGTGCCAGCAGTTTATGGTTAGCGGGTTGGAACACCGGGGAGCTGTTTTTT. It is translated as CASSLWLAGWNTGELFF.

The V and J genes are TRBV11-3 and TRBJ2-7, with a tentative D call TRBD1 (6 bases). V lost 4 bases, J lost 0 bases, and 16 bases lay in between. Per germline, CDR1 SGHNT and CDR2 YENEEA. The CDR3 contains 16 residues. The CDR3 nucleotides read TGTGCCAGCAGCTCGTACCCGGACAGTAGCTCCTACGAGCAGTACTTC. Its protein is CASSSYPDSSSYEQYF.

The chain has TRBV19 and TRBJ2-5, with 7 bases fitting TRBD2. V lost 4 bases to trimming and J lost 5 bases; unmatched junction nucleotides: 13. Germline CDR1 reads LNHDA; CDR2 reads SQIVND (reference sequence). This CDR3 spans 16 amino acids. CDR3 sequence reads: CASSRGAGSSYETQYF. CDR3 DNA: TGTGCCAGTAGTAGAGGAGCGGGAAGTTCGTATGAGACCCAGTACTTC.

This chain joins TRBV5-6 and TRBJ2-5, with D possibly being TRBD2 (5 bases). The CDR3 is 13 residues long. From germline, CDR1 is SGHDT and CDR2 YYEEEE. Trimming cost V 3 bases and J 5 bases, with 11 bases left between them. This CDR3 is CASSSGLEETQYF. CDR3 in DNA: TGTGCCAGCAGCTCCGGACTGGAGGAGACCCAGTACTTC.

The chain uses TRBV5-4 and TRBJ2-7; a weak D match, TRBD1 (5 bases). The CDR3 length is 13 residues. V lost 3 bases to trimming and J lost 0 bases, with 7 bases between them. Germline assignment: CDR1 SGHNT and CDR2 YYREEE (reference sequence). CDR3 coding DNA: TGTGCCAGCAGCTCTGACAGCTCCTACGAGCAGTACTTC. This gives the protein CASSSDSSYEQYF.

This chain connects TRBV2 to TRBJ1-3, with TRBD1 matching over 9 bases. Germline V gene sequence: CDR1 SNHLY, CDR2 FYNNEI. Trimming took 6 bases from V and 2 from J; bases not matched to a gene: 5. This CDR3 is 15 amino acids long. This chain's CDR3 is CASRVQGAPGNTIYF. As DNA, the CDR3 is TGTGCCAGCAGAGTACAGGGGGCGCCTGGAAACACCATATATTTT.